Described below is a single TCR beta chain sequence and its context. The record originates from a study of technical replicates of blood from several donors. The CDR3 length is 15 residues. Germline values: CDR1 MNHEY, CDR2 SVGAGI. V trimming: 5 bases; J trimming: 6 bases; junction bases outside the gene matches: 8. Repertoires were generated with immunoSEQ multiplex PCR, while TCRdb's copy carries only in-frame clones and drops some. The repertoire has 45,000 to 60,000 clones, about nine tenths of them found once; the top ten carry approximately 3.6%. V is TRBV6-5 and J is TRBJ2-4, with TRBD1 matching over 9 bases. The TCR originated in a human donor in good health. Some clones in this sample may be carry-over from other donors' samples. Sequenced material: PBMCs. The CDR3 loop is CASSRDRAEGNIQYF. The CDR3 coding sequence is TGTGCCAGCAGTCGGGACAGGGCTGAGGGAAACATTCAGTACTTC.